This TCR beta chain was sequenced during a study of blood T cell repertoires in COVID-19. V dropped 1 base and J dropped 7; count of bases not matched to a gene: 1. Germline CDR1 MNHNS, CDR2 SASEGT. The CDR3 is 14 residues long. Sequencing was performed with immunoSEQ multiplex PCR; in TCRdb, only in-frame clones are kept and a portion is missing. The sample contains around 100,000 clones, about 89% of which appear only once. The chain links TRBV6-1 to TRBJ1-6; TRBD1 aligns across 7 bases. The TCR was taken from a woman aged 55-70 years with acute or convalescent COVID-19. What was sequenced was peripheral blood. CDR3 residues: CASSEGTGNSPLHF. DNA of the CDR3: TGTGCCAGCAGTGAAGGGACAGGCAATTCACCCCTCCACTTT.